This T cell receptor beta chain was sequenced during a study of T-cell memory formation after mild COVID-19. A note on this clonotype: The antigen is not known.

CDR1 and CDR2 (germline): SSHAT, FNYEAQ (reference sequence). The CDR3 extends over 15 amino acids. Trimming left V 0 bases short and J 3 bases short, with 10 bases between. General study points: A second wave expanding day 15 to 37 was CD4+-biased; contracting clones were balanced. The study found contracting CD4+ clones mainly in CM and EM and contracting CD8+ clones in EMRA. A subset of responding clones appeared in pre-infection memory, suggesting cross-reactive memory joined.

5'RACE with constant-segment primers yielded barcoded, UMI-tagged TCR alpha and TCR beta cDNA libraries. TCRdb ran MiXCR on the 5' RACE reads and lists one entry per CDR3 protein. The table lists some 130,000 distinct CDR3 sequences, approximately 5.9% of them singletons. Sequenced: PBMCs or a T cell subset sorted from them (not recorded which). The V gene is TRBV7-7, the J gene TRBJ2-3, with a tentative D call TRBD2 (5 bases). This receptor was obtained from an adult woman who had mild COVID-19 (a few samples of this study predate the infection). Cell type and time point are not known. Here the CDR3 reads CASSLAPSGTDTQYF. CDR3 bases: TGTGCCAGCAGCTTAGCCCCCTCGGGAACAGATACGCAGTATTTT.